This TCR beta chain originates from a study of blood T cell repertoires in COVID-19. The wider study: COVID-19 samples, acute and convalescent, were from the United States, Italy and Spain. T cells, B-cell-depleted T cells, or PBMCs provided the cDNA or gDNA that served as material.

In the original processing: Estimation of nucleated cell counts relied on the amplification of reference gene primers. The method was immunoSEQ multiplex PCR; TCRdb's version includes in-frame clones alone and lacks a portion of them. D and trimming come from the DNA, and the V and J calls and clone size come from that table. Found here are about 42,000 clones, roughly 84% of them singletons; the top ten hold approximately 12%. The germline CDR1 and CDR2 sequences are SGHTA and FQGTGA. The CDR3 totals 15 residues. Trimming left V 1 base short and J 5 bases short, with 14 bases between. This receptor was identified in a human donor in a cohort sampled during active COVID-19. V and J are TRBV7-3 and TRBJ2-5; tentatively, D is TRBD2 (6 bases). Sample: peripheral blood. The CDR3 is CASSLMGGGEETQYF. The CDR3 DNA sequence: TGTGCCAGCAGCTTAATGGGAGGCGGCGAGGAGACCCAGTACTTC.